Presented here are 30 T cell receptor beta chains from one specimen sequenced in a study of blood T cell repertoires in COVID-19. Generated by immunoSEQ multiplex PCR, the TCRdb table keeps only in-frame clones and is missing some. The sample records roughly 65,000 clones, 90% being singletons. Sequenced: peripheral blood. These receptors were taken from a man aged 55-75 years with acute or convalescent COVID-19.

J is TRBJ1-1 and V is TRBV18, with a possible D match to TRBD1 (6 bases). This CDR3 has 17 amino acids. The V gene lost 5 bases and the J gene lost 3 bases, with 22 bases spanning the gap. Germline V CDR1 and CDR2: KGHSH, LQKENI. The CDR3 bases are TGTGCCAGCTCAGCCTCGGGGGGCCTGGGGCCGTACACTGAAGCTTTCTTT. Amino acids: CASSASGGLGPYTEAFF.

This chain uses TRBV5-1 with TRBJ2-3; D call uncertain. The V gene lost 0 bases and the J gene lost 2 bases, with 13 bases spanning the gap. The CDR3 contains 16 residues. Per the germline V gene, CDR1 is SGHRS and CDR2 is YFSETQ. CDR3 in DNA: TGCGCCAGCAGCTTGGCAGCGCAAACCCCCACAGATACGCAGTATTTT. It is translated as CASSLAAQTPTDTQYF.

This clone was detected only once. This chain uses TRBV5-4 with TRBJ1-2, with D possibly matching TRBD1 (6 bases). Germline assignment: CDR1 SGHNT and CDR2 YYREEE (reference sequence). The CDR3 extends over 14 amino acids. V lost 2 bases and J lost 0, with 8 bases in between. The CDR3 nucleotides read TGTGCCAGCAGCTTCCAGGGGTCTAACTATGGCTACACCTTC. This gives the protein CASSFQGSNYGYTF.

The chain recombines TRBV7-9 with TRBJ1-2, with a possible D match to TRBD1 (5 bases). This CDR3 has 15 residues. Germline CDR1 and CDR2: SEHNR and FQNEAQ (reference sequence). V was shortened by 10 bases and J by 4 bases, with 22 bases between the two germline ends. CDR3 region: CATEGGAGTTYGYTF. Here the CDR3 DNA reads TGTGCCACCGAAGGCGGGGCAGGAACCACCTATGGCTACACCTTC. Complete variable domain (other parts from reference TRBV7-9 and TRBJ1-2): DTGVSQNPRHKITKRGQNVTFRCDPISEHNRLYWYRQTLGQGPEFLTYFQNEAQLEKSRLLSDRFSAERPKGSFSTLEIQRTEQGDSAMYLCATEGGAGTTYGYTFGSGTRLTVV.

In this sample, this clone turned up once. This chain connects TRBV7-9 to TRBJ1-5, with TRBD1 identical over 11 bases. This CDR3 is 16 amino acids long. Germline values: CDR1 SEHNR, CDR2 FQNEAQ (reference sequence). V trimming: 5 bases; J trimming: 5 bases; junction bases outside the gene matches: 8. CDR3 protein: CASSPIPGQGDQPQHF. The CDR3, as DNA: TGTGCCAGCAGCCCAATCCCGGGACAGGGGGATCAGCCCCAGCATTTT.

The V call is TRBV27, the J call TRBJ1-2; D is possibly TRBD1 (6 bases). The CDR3 contains 15 residues. Per the germline V gene, CDR1 is MNHEY and CDR2 is SMNVEV (reference sequence). V lost 8 bases, J lost 4 bases, and 20 bases lay in between. The CDR3 region is CASGIDPTGPYGYTF. The CDR3 coding sequence is TGTGCCAGCGGAATAGACCCGACAGGCCCCTATGGCTACACCTTC.

The genes are TRBV7-9 and TRBJ1-1; 10 positions match TRBD1. Germline-derived CDR1 and CDR2 are SEHNR and FQNEAQ (reference sequence). Trimming removed 5 bases from V and 2 bases from J; junction bases left unmatched: 8. This CDR3 has 16 residues. The CDR3: CASSVTGGGTNTEAFF. As DNA, the CDR3 is TGTGCCAGCAGCGTGACAGGGGGCGGAACAAACACTGAAGCTTTCTTT.

The rearrangement uses TRBV20-1 and TRBJ1-6, with D unresolved. The CDR3 extends over 16 amino acids. The V and J ends lost 3 bases and 11 bases respectively, with 23 bases between them. Germline CDR1 is DFQATT and CDR2 is SNEGSKA (reference sequence). The CDR3, as DNA: TGCAGTGCTAGTTTGGTTCCCTCCTCACCGTCGGCACCCCTCCACTTT. This encodes CSASLVPSSPSAPLHF.

V usage is TRBV9 and J usage is TRBJ2-1; 8 bases align to TRBD2. V shed 3 bases and J 3 bases; nucleotides not matched to a gene: 5. CDR3 size: 15 residues. Looked up from germline, CDR1 is SGDLS and CDR2 is YYNGEE. The CDR3 here is CASSAYGGGYNEQFF. CDR3 coding DNA: TGTGCCAGCAGCGCCTACGGGGGGGGCTACAATGAGCAGTTCTTC. The variable domain in full, with the rest retrieved from reference TRBV9 and TRBJ2-1, is DSGVTQTPKHLITATGQRVTLRCSPRSGDLSVYWYQQSLDQGLQFLIQYYNGEERAKGNILERFSAQQFPDLHSELNLSSLELGDSALYFCASSAYGGGYNEQFFGPGTRLTVL.

The chain combines TRBV5-1 with TRBJ2-7; D possibly corresponds to TRBD1 (6 bases). Germline V gene lookup returns CDR1 SGHRS and CDR2 YFSETQ. The CDR3 length is 15 residues. The V gene lost 0 bases and the J gene lost 4 bases, with 14 bases spanning the gap. This CDR3 is CASSLAGTPQYEQYF. In nucleotides, the CDR3 is TGCGCCAGCAGCTTGGCGGGGACACCGCAATACGAGCAGTACTTC.

J is TRBJ1-3 and V is TRBV5-8; D possibly corresponds to TRBD1 (5 bases). Deletions cut 2 bases from V and 3 bases from J, with 12 bases between. The CDR3 is 15 amino acids. CDR1 and CDR2 (germline): SGHTS, YDEGEE. Here the CDR3 reads CASSLRGTNGNTIYF. In DNA, the CDR3 is TGTGCCAGCAGCTTAAGGGGTACCAATGGAAACACCATATATTTT.

This clone is a singleton in its sample. The chain joins TRBV2 to TRBJ2-1, with 14 bases aligning to TRBD2. The germline CDR1 and CDR2 sequences are SNHLY and FYNNEI. CDR3 length: 14 amino acids. Losses at the gene ends were 7 bases for V and 14 bases for J; bases not matched to a gene: 10. The CDR3 is CASTLTSGGAVEFF. CDR3 sequence (DNA): TGTGCCAGCACTTTGACTAGCGGGGGGGCCGTAGAGTTCTTC.

The rearrangement links TRBV9 to TRBJ2-1; D is uncertain. The V gene lost 1 base and the J gene lost 0 bases, with 8 bases spanning the gap. The CDR3 is 15 residues long. Germline assignment: CDR1 SGDLS and CDR2 YYNGEE. This CDR3 reads CASSVTTGSYNEQFF. The CDR3 coding sequence is TGTGCCAGCAGCGTAACCACTGGCTCCTACAATGAGCAGTTCTTC.

This chain uses TRBV7-2 with TRBJ2-5; D perhaps matches TRBD1 (5 bases). Germline lookup yields CDR1 SGHTA and CDR2 FQGNSA. This CDR3 has 15 residues. V lost 0 bases and J lost 2, with 10 bases in between. The CDR3 DNA reads as TGTGCCAGCAGCTTAGCGCTGACAGATCAAGAGACCCAGTACTTC. This codes for CASSLALTDQETQYF.

This clone occurred once. In the same sample, other DNA sequences code for this CDR3. V usage is TRBV5-1 and J usage is TRBJ1-1; TRBD1 is a possible D gene (5 bases). V dropped 3 bases and J dropped 1 base, with 19 bases sitting between them. Germline CDR1 reads SGHRS; CDR2 reads YFSETQ. The CDR3 is made up of 17 amino acids. DNA of the CDR3: TGCGCCAGCAGCTCACCACCGGGTAGGGACTGGAACACTGAAGCTTTCTTT. It codes for CASSSPPGRDWNTEAFF. Drawing the rest from reference TRBV5-1 and TRBJ1-1, the complete variable domain is KAGVTQTPRYLIKTRGQQVTLSCSPISGHRSVSWYQQTPGQGLQFLFEYFSETQRNKGNFPGRFSGRQFSNSRSEMNVSTLELGDSALYLCASSSPPGRDWNTEAFFGQGTRLTVV.

This sequence joins TRBV7-2 and TRBJ1-3, with D perhaps TRBD1 (6 bases). Trimming cost V 1 base and J 4 bases, with 14 bases left between them. The CDR3 totals 16 residues. Germline V gene sequence: CDR1 SGHTA, CDR2 FQGNSA. The CDR3 coding sequence is TGTGCCAGCAGCTTAGGGCCAGGTGGGACAGGAAACACCATATATTTT. This translates into CASSLGPGGTGNTIYF.

The rearrangement uses TRBV18 and TRBJ2-2, with D perhaps TRBD2 (6 bases). This CDR3 has 16 residues. Per germline, CDR1 KGHSH and CDR2 LQKENI. V lost 3 bases and J lost 3, with 14 bases in between. CDR3 amino acids: CASSPGRPPDTGELFF. The CDR3 nucleotides are TGTGCCAGCTCACCCGGGAGACCGCCCGACACCGGGGAGCTGTTTTTT.

This clone was observed once. This chain connects TRBV4-1 to TRBJ2-3, with D possibly TRBD1 on 5 matching bases. Trimming took 0 bases from V and 6 from J, leaving 10 bases between them. Germline-derived CDR1 and CDR2 are MGHRA and YSYEKL. This CDR3 region has 14 residues. The CDR3 spells CASSQEGAPDTQYF. CDR3 DNA sequence: TGCGCCAGCAGCCAAGAAGGGGCGCCCGATACGCAGTATTTT.

The V and J genes are TRBV5-1 and TRBJ1-2; possibly TRBD1 for D (6 bases). With 0 bases removed from V and 4 bases from J, the gap between germline ends came to 10 bases. CDR3 size: 14 residues. Germline values: CDR1 SGHRS, CDR2 YFSETQ. This chain's CDR3 is CASSLEQGGYGYTF. The CDR3 region has the DNA TGCGCCAGCAGCTTGGAACAGGGCGGCTATGGCTACACCTTC.

The genes are TRBV30 and TRBJ1-1; D remains ambiguous. CDR3 length: 11 amino acids. Germline-derived CDR1 and CDR2 are GTSNPN and SVGIG (reference sequence). V was clipped by 0 bases and J by 10 bases, with 9 bases between them. CDR3: CAWSVGRGAFF. The CDR3 region has the DNA TGTGCCTGGAGTGTAGGTCGAGGAGCTTTCTTT.

The chain carries TRBV3-1 (or the pseudogene TRBV3-2) and TRBJ2-1; 11 bases are a match to TRBD2. The ends lost 4 bases at V and 9 bases at J; junction bases unmatched: 8. The CDR3 has 15 residues. Germline-derived CDR1 and CDR2 are LGHDT and YNNKEL (reference sequence). Here the CDR3 DNA reads TGTGCCAGCAGCCTGTCTAGCGGGGGGACAGGTGAGCAGTTCTTC. This codes for CASSLSSGGTGEQFF.

The chain uses TRBV24-1 and TRBJ1-5; 8 bases align to TRBD1. The V gene end was trimmed by 9 bases and the J gene end by 5 bases; junction bases not matched to a gene: 5. The CDR3 is 13 residues long. The V gene's germline CDR1 is KGHDR and CDR2 SFDVKD. The chain's CDR3 is CATQGQDHQPQHF. In DNA form, the CDR3 reads TGTGCCACCCAGGGACAGGATCATCAGCCCCAGCATTTT.

This clone appeared a few times. V gene TRBV6-5 combines with J gene TRBJ1-2; 7 bases are a match to TRBD1. After removal of 4 bases from V and 2 bases from J, the junction contained 10 bases not matched to a gene. Germline lookup yields CDR1 MNHEY and CDR2 SVGAGI. CDR3 size: 16 residues. CDR3 region: CASSFNRGQLNYGYTF. For the CDR3, the DNA is TGTGCCAGCAGTTTTAATCGGGGACAGCTAAACTATGGCTACACCTTC.

The chain links TRBV27 to TRBJ2-7; 9 nucleotides agree with TRBD1. The CDR3 sequence is 14 residues long. Germline-derived CDR1 and CDR2 are MNHEY and SMNVEV (reference sequence). The trim removed 4 bases at V and 3 bases at J, leaving 4 bases unmatched. The CDR3 nucleotides are TGTGCCAGCAGTTCGGCGACAGGGGGCTACGAGCAGTACTTC. This encodes CASSSATGGYEQYF.

This clone showed up just a few times. The chain couples TRBV7-2 to TRBJ1-2; 12 bases line up with TRBD1. The length of the CDR3 is 17 residues. V was clipped by 1 base and J by 4 bases; unmatched bases: 7. From germline, CDR1 is SGHTA and CDR2 FQGNSA. Written as DNA, the CDR3 is TGTGCCAGCAGCTTAGGGGCCGGGACAGGGGGCAGCTATGGCTACACCTTC. Translated, it gives CASSLGAGTGGSYGYTF. The full variable domain, completed using reference TRBV7-2 and TRBJ1-2, is GAGVSQSPSNKVTEKGKDVELRCDPISGHTALYWYRQSLGQGLEFLIYFQGNSAPDKSGLPSDRFSAERTGGSVSTLTIQRTQQEDSAVYLCASSLGAGTGGSYGYTFGSGTRLTVV.

The chain links TRBV11-2 to TRBJ1-2, with 7 nucleotides matching TRBD1. The ends lost 5 bases at V and 5 bases at J; junction bases unmatched: 5. This CDR3 has 13 residues. CDR1 and CDR2 (germline): SGHAT, FQNNGV. The CDR3 sequence is CASSTTGSYGYTF. The DNA for the CDR3 is TGTGCCAGCAGCACGACAGGGAGTTATGGCTACACCTTC. Supplemented by reference TRBV11-2 and TRBJ1-2, the full variable domain reads EAGVAQSPRYKIIEKRQSVAFWCNPISGHATLYWYQQILGQGPKLLIQFQNNGVVDDSQLPKDRFSAERLKGVDSTLKIQPAKLEDSAVYLCASSTTGSYGYTFGSGTRLTVV.

The CDR3 coding sequence is TGTGCCAGTAGTATTGATAGTATGCAGCCCCAGCATTTT. It specifies CASSIDSMQPQHF. J is TRBJ1-5 and V is TRBV19, with D hard to call. The germline CDR1 and CDR2 sequences are LNHDA and SQIVND (reference sequence). The V end lost 3 bases, the J end lost 7 bases, and 10 bases lay between the germline ends. The CDR3 covers 13 residues.

CDR3 protein: CASSFPAGEQFF. The CDR3 DNA sequence: TGTGCCAGCAGTTTCCCGGCGGGCGAGCAGTTCTTC. The rearrangement uses TRBV6-5 and TRBJ2-1, with a weak D call TRBD2 (5 bases). Germline V gene data show CDR1 as MNHEY and CDR2 as SVGAGI. The CDR3 is 12 residues long. V lost 4 bases to trimming and J lost 10 bases, with 11 bases between them.

The chain links TRBV5-1 to TRBJ2-6; D is unresolved. Germline CDR1 SGHRS, CDR2 YFSETQ. V gave up 0 bases and J gave up 0 bases, with 4 bases separating them. CDR3 length: 15 amino acids. The CDR3 protein is CASSLDSSGANVLTF. As DNA, the CDR3 is TGCGCCAGCAGCTTGGACAGCTCTGGGGCCAACGTCCTGACTTTC.

The rearrangement links TRBV27 to TRBJ1-3; 9 nucleotides align to TRBD1. CDR1 MNHEY and CDR2 SMNVEV come from the germline V gene (reference sequence). V dropped 4 bases and J dropped 4; count of bases not matched to a gene: 2. The CDR3 runs 14 residues. CDR3 loop: CASSSGTGGNTIYF. In DNA form, the CDR3 reads TGTGCCAGCAGTTCCGGGACAGGGGGAAACACCATATATTTT.